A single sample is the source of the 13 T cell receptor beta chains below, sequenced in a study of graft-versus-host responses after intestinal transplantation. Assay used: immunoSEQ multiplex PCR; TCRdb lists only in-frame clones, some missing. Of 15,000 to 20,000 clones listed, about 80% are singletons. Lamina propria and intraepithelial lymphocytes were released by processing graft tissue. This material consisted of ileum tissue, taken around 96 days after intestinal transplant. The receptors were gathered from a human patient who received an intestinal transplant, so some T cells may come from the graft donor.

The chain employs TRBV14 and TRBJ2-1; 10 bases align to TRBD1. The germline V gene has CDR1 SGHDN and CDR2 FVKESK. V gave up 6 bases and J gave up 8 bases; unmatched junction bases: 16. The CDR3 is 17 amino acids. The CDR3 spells CASRPGTGAAPGYEQFF. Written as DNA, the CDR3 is TGTGCCAGCAGACCCGGGACAGGGGCCGCCCCCGGCTATGAGCAGTTCTTC.

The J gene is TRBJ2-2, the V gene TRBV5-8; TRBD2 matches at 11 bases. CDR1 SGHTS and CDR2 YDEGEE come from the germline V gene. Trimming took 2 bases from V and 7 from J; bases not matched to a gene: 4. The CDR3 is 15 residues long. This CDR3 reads CASSLLAGVVGELFF. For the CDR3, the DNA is TGTGCCAGCAGCTTACTAGCGGGAGTTGTCGGGGAGCTGTTTTTT.

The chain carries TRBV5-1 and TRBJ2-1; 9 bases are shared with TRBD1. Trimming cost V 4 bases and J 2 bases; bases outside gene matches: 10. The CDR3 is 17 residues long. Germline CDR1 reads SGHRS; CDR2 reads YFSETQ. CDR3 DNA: TGCGCCAGCAGCCCCTCTTACAGGGGGCTTACCTACAATGAGCAGTTCTTC. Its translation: CASSPSYRGLTYNEQFF.

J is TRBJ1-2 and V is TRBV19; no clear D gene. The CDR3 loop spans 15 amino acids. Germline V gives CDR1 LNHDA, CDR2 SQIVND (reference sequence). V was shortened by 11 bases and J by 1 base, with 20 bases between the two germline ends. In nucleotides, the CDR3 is TGTGCCCCAAGGAGGGCAGCCCTTCTTAACTATGGCTACACCTTC. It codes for CAPRRAALLNYGYTF.

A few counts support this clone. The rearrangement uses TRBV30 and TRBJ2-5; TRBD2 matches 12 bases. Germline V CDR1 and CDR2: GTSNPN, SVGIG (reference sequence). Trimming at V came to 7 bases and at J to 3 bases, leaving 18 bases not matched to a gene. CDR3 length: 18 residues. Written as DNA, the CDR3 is TGTGCCTCATCTAGCGGGAGGGCTCTCGTGGAAGAGGAAGAGACCCAGTACTTC. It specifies CASSSGRALVEEEETQYF. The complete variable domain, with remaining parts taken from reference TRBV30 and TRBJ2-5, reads SQTIHQWPATLVQPVGSPLSLECTVEGTSNPNLYWYRQAAGRGLQLLFYSVGIGQISSEVPQNLSASRPQDRQFILSSKKLLLSDSGFYLCASSSGRALVEEEETQYFGPGTRLLVL.

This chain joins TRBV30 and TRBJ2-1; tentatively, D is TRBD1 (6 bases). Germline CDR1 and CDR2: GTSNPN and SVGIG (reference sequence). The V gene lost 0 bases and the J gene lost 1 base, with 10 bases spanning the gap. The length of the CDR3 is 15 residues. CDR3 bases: TGTGCCTGGAGTGTGGGGCAGGGGTCCTACAATGAGCAGTTCTTC. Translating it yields CAWSVGQGSYNEQFF.

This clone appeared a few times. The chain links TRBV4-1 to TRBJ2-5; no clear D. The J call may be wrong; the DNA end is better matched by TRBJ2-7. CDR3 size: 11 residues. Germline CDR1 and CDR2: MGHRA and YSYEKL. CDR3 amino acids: CASSQSYEQYF. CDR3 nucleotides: TGCGCCAGCAGCCAGTCCTACGAGCAGTACTTC.

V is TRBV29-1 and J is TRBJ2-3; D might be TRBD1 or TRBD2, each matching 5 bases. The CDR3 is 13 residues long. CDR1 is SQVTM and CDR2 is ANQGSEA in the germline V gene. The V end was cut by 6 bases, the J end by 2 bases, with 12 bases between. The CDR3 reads CSVRGESTDTQYF. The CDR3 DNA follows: TGCAGCGTGAGAGGGGAATCCACAGATACGCAGTATTTT.

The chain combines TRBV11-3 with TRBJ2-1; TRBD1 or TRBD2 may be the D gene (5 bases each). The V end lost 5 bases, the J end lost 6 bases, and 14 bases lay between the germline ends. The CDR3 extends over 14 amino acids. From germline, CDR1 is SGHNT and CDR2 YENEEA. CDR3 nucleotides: TGTGCCAGCAGCCCGGACCCTGGGACCAATGAGCAGTTCTTC. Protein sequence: CASSPDPGTNEQFF. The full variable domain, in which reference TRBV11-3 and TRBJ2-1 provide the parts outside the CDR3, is EAGVVQSPRYKIIEKKQPVAFWCNPISGHNTLYWYLQNLGQGPELLIRYENEEAVDDSQLPKDRFSAERLKGVDSTLKIQPAELGDSAVYLCASSPDPGTNEQFFGPGTRLTVL.

The CDR3 nucleotides read TGTGCCAGCAGCTTGATCGGCGGGTACACAGATACGCAGTATTTT. Translation gives CASSLIGGYTDTQYF. This sequence joins TRBV13 and TRBJ2-3; D possibly corresponds to TRBD2 (5 bases). CDR3 size: 15 residues. Germline V gives CDR1 PRHDT, CDR2 FYEKMQ (reference sequence). Trimming removed 3 bases from V and 2 bases from J, with 12 bases in between.

CDR3 residues: CASSQDLFPKNTDTQYF. CDR3 sequence (DNA): TGCGCCAGCAGCCAAGACCTCTTCCCGAAGAACACAGATACGCAGTATTTT. The rearrangement links TRBV4-3 to TRBJ2-3; D remains unclear. CDR1 is LGHNA, CDR2 YSLEER, per germline. This CDR3 region has 17 residues. The V and J ends lost 0 bases and 2 bases respectively, with 15 bases between them.

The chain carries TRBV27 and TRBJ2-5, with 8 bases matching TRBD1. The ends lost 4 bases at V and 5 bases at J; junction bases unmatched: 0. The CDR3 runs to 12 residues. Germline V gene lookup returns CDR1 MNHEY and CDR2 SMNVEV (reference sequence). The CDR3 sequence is CASSWTGETQYF. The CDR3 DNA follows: TGTGCCAGCAGTTGGACAGGGGAGACCCAGTACTTC.

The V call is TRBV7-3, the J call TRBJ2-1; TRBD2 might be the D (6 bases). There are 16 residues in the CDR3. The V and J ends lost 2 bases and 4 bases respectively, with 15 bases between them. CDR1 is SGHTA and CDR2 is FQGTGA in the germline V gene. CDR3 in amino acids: CASSLDGGITYNEQFF. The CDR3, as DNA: TGTGCCAGCAGCTTAGATGGCGGGATAACTTACAATGAGCAGTTCTTC.